Listed below are T cell receptor beta chains from one sample, sequenced in a study of cytomegalovirus exposure and HLA in healthy donors. Produced via immunoSEQ multiplex PCR; TCRdb's table is partial and in-frame only. The sample consists of roughly 140,000 clones, about four fifths of them appearing once. The sample was PBMCs. The receptors were gathered from a man aged 35 to 55 in good health and CMV-seropositive. CDR3s include the opening cysteine and the closing phenylalanine or tryptophan. The order of the fields is J gene, D gene, clone size, V gene, CDR3 DNA, CDR3 protein. The D gene is left open where the match is weak. Expanded clones are given a class, and other clones once, few, many or no size at all.

j_call: TRBJ1-2; d_call: TRBD1; clone_size: -; v_call: TRBV7-9; cdr3_nt: TGTGCCAGCAGCTTAGGGGGACAGGAGTTTTTGGTCTACACCTTC; cdr3_aa: CASSLGGQEFLVYTF
j_call: TRBJ1-1; d_call: -; clone_size: -; v_call: TRBV9; cdr3_nt: TGTGCCAGCAGCGTAGAAGGGGGGGCGGACACTGAAGCTTTCTTT; cdr3_aa: CASSVEGGADTEAFF
j_call: TRBJ1-1; d_call: TRBD1; clone_size: few; v_call: TRBV30; cdr3_nt: TGTGCCTGGAGAACAGGGGAATTTTCTGAAGCTTTCTTT; cdr3_aa: CAWRTGEFSEAFF
j_call: TRBJ1-1; d_call: -; clone_size: -; v_call: TRBV19; cdr3_nt: TGTGCCAGTAGTACCTCCCCAGGGTGGACTGAAGCTTTCTTT; cdr3_aa: CASSTSPGWTEAFF
j_call: TRBJ1-2; d_call: -; clone_size: few; v_call: TRBV21-1; cdr3_nt: TGTGCCAGCAGCACCCTGACACCTAACTATGGCTACACCTTC; cdr3_aa: CASSTLTPNYGYTF
j_call: TRBJ2-1; d_call: -; clone_size: -; v_call: TRBV5-1; cdr3_nt: TGCGCCAGCAGCTTGGGGGGGGCCTACAATGAGCAGTTCTTC; cdr3_aa: CASSLGGAYNEQFF
j_call: TRBJ2-7; d_call: -; clone_size: -; v_call: TRBV4-2; cdr3_nt: TGTGCCAGCAGCCAAGATCGCCACTCGGGAGCGGGCACGTGGGAGCAGTACTTC; cdr3_aa: CASSQDRHSGAGTWEQYF
j_call: TRBJ2-7; d_call: -; clone_size: -; v_call: TRBV5-1; cdr3_nt: TGCGCCAGCAGCCGGAGGGACGGGACCTACGAGCAGTACTTC; cdr3_aa: CASSRRDGTYEQYF
j_call: TRBJ1-6; d_call: TRBD1; clone_size: -; v_call: TRBV11-2; cdr3_nt: TGTGCCAGCAGCCAGTCGGGGACAGCGTATAATTCACCCCTCCACTTT; cdr3_aa: CASSQSGTAYNSPLHF
j_call: TRBJ2-7; d_call: TRBD2; clone_size: once; v_call: TRBV10-2; cdr3_nt: TGCGCCAGCAGTGAACTAGCGGAATACGAGCAGTACTTC; cdr3_aa: CASSELAEYEQYF
j_call: TRBJ2-3; d_call: -; clone_size: -; v_call: TRBV6-5; cdr3_nt: TGTGCCAGCACAAGCGCTGGACAGCCAGATACGCAGTATTTT; cdr3_aa: CASTSAGQPDTQYF
j_call: TRBJ1-1; d_call: -; clone_size: -; v_call: TRBV2; cdr3_nt: TGTGCCAGCAGGTTTCGACAGCCTAGAGCCGAAGCTTTCTTT; cdr3_aa: CASRFRQPRAEAFF
j_call: TRBJ2-7; d_call: TRBD1; clone_size: few; v_call: TRBV12-5; cdr3_nt: TGTGCTAGTGGTGCTGGACAGGGGGCGGGTGAGCAGTACTTC; cdr3_aa: CASGAGQGAGEQYF
j_call: TRBJ1-1; d_call: -; clone_size: -; v_call: TRBV7-9; cdr3_nt: TGTGCCAGCAGCTTAGAGGGGTATGAAGCTTTCTTT; cdr3_aa: CASSLEGYEAFF
j_call: TRBJ1-2; d_call: TRBD1; clone_size: -; v_call: TRBV4-3; cdr3_nt: TGCGCCAGCAGCCAAGATGCAGGGGGCATGAGCTACACCTTC; cdr3_aa: CASSQDAGGMSYTF
j_call: TRBJ1-1; d_call: -; clone_size: -; v_call: TRBV5-1; cdr3_nt: TGCGCCAGCGTCCCAGGGGAGATGAACACTGAAGCTTTCTTT; cdr3_aa: CASVPGEMNTEAFF
j_call: TRBJ1-2; d_call: -; clone_size: -; v_call: TRBV18; cdr3_nt: TGTGCCAGCTCACCACCAGGAGGCTATGGCTACACCTTC; cdr3_aa: CASSPPGGYGYTF
j_call: TRBJ2-3; d_call: TRBD2; clone_size: -; v_call: TRBV4-1; cdr3_nt: TGCGCCAGCAGCCAACAGCGGGGGGGCCCTACGCAGTATTTT; cdr3_aa: CASSQQRGGPTQYF
j_call: TRBJ1-3; d_call: -; clone_size: -; v_call: TRBV25-1; cdr3_nt: TGTGCCAGCAGTGATTTCCGGGGTCCTGGAAACACCATATATTTT; cdr3_aa: CASSDFRGPGNTIYF
j_call: TRBJ1-5; d_call: -; clone_size: -; v_call: TRBV4-1; cdr3_nt: TGCGCCAGCAGCCACGGGGGAAACAATCAGCCCCAGCATTTT; cdr3_aa: CASSHGGNNQPQHF
j_call: TRBJ2-2; d_call: -; clone_size: few; v_call: TRBV7-2; cdr3_nt: TGTGCCAGCAGCGAATCTAGCAGGAACACCGGGGAGCTGTTTTTT; cdr3_aa: CASSESSRNTGELFF
j_call: TRBJ2-7; d_call: TRBD2; clone_size: -; v_call: TRBV4-1; cdr3_nt: TGCGCCAGCAGCCAACGGACTAGCGGGGATTACGAGCAGTACTTC; cdr3_aa: CASSQRTSGDYEQYF
j_call: TRBJ1-2; d_call: -; clone_size: -; v_call: TRBV7-3; cdr3_nt: TGTGCCAGCAGCTTAAACGGAGGGGATGGCTACACCTTC; cdr3_aa: CASSLNGGDGYTF
j_call: TRBJ1-1; d_call: -; clone_size: -; v_call: TRBV7-2; cdr3_nt: TGTGCCAGCAGCAAACAGGGGAACACTGAAGCTTTCTTT; cdr3_aa: CASSKQGNTEAFF
j_call: TRBJ1-2; d_call: TRBD1; clone_size: -; v_call: TRBV28; cdr3_nt: TGTGCCAGCATAGGACAGGGGGGCTATGGCTACACCTTC; cdr3_aa: CASIGQGGYGYTF
j_call: TRBJ2-5; d_call: -; clone_size: -; v_call: TRBV7-2; cdr3_nt: TGTGCCAGCAGCCGGGACTTGTCTTACCAAGAGACCCAGTACTTC; cdr3_aa: CASSRDLSYQETQYF
j_call: TRBJ2-5; d_call: -; clone_size: -; v_call: TRBV18; cdr3_nt: TGTGCCAGCCAACGTAGAGGACATTTCCAAGAGACCCAGTACTTC; cdr3_aa: CASQRRGHFQETQYF
j_call: TRBJ2-4; d_call: TRBD2; clone_size: few; v_call: TRBV18; cdr3_nt: TGTGCCAGCTCACCGGGACTAGCGGGGTACCTAGCCAAAAACATTCAGTACTTC; cdr3_aa: CASSPGLAGYLAKNIQYF